Shown below are 16 T cell receptor beta chains from a single sample sequenced in a study of T cells in tuberculosis. Here immunoSEQ multiplex PCR was the method, and the copy in TCRdb shows in-frame clones only, minus some. Among about 33,000 clones listed, 95% to 96% were seen once. The source material was PBMCs. These receptors all come from a donor aged 10-30 years with latent tuberculosis or without tuberculosis infection.

CDR3 DNA: TGTGCCAGCAGTCGGCGCCGGGGACTAGCGGGAGTGGTGAGGGACAATGAGCAGTTCTTC. This encodes CASSRRRGLAGVVRDNEQFF. The chain couples TRBV27 to TRBJ2-1; 14 nucleotides align to TRBD2. The CDR3 has 20 residues. The V segment lost 5 bases and the J segment 5 bases; nucleotides outside the gene matches: 17. Germline lookup yields CDR1 MNHEY and CDR2 SMNVEV (reference sequence).

The table lists this clone with a count of one. This sequence joins TRBV4-1 and TRBJ1-1; D not certain. CDR1 is MGHRA, CDR2 YSYEKL, per germline. Trimming removed 2 bases from V and 4 bases from J, with 11 bases in between. The CDR3 covers 14 residues. In nucleotides, the CDR3 is TGCGCCAGCAGCCAATGGAGGGAGGGCACTGAAGCTTTCTTT. It translates to CASSQWREGTEAFF.

The chain combines TRBV5-1 with TRBJ1-1; 7 positions match TRBD1. Germline assignment: CDR1 SGHRS and CDR2 YFSETQ. The CDR3 is made up of 15 amino acids. J was trimmed by 5 bases and V by 5 bases; bases with no gene match: 12. DNA of the CDR3: TGCGCCAGCAGGGTTGGGGTCCAGGGGGAAACTGAAGCTTTCTTT. Encoded protein: CASRVGVQGETEAFF.

J is TRBJ1-1 and V is TRBV6-5; 7 bases align to TRBD1. The ends lost 6 bases at V and 0 bases at J; junction bases unmatched: 7. CDR1 is MNHEY, CDR2 SVGAGI, per germline. The CDR3 has 15 residues. CDR3 sequence (DNA): TGTGCCAGCAGATCCCACAGGGGTATGAACACTGAAGCTTTCTTT. Translated: CASRSHRGMNTEAFF.

This clone was observed a handful of times. This chain links TRBV5-1 with TRBJ2-4; TRBD2 agrees at 7 bases. V was clipped by 6 bases and J by 7 bases; unmatched bases: 10. CDR3 length equals 14 residues. Looked up from germline, CDR1 is SGHRS and CDR2 is YFSETQ. The CDR3 DNA sequence: TGCGCCAGCAACCCGGGAGGTCATGGTAACATTCAGTACTTC. Protein sequence: CASNPGGHGNIQYF. The complete variable domain, with remaining parts taken from reference TRBV5-1 and TRBJ2-4, reads KAGVTQTPRYLIKTRGQQVTLSCSPISGHRSVSWYQQTPGQGLQFLFEYFSETQRNKGNFPGRFSGRQFSNSRSEMNVSTLELGDSALYLCASNPGGHGNIQYFGAGTRLSVL.

The chain carries TRBV4-1 and TRBJ2-1, with 8 bases matching TRBD2. Germline loops: CDR1 MGHRA, CDR2 YSYEKL. Unmatched junction bases numbered 5, after V lost 4 bases and J lost 6 bases. This CDR3 spans 14 amino acids. CDR3 sequence (DNA): TGCGCCAGCAGCCGCCCGGGAGGGGTCAATGAGCAGTTCTTC. Encoded protein: CASSRPGGVNEQFF.

V usage is TRBV6-1 and J usage is TRBJ1-5; TRBD1 might be the D (5 bases). V dropped 3 bases and J dropped 4 bases, with 13 bases sitting between them. Germline lookup yields CDR1 MNHNS and CDR2 SASEGT. CDR3 length equals 15 residues. CDR3 in DNA: TGTGCCAGCAGTGAGCCTGGGCAGGGTAATCAGCCCCAGCATTTT. It translates to CASSEPGQGNQPQHF.

The chain carries TRBV19 and TRBJ1-3; 8 positions agree with TRBD1. Germline-derived CDR1 and CDR2 are LNHDA and SQIVND (reference sequence). The CDR3 extends over 16 amino acids. With 3 bases clipped from V and 0 bases from J, the junction kept 4 bases outside the gene matches. CDR3: CASSIWTGFSGNTIYF. CDR3 nucleotides: TGTGCCAGTAGTATCTGGACAGGGTTCTCTGGAAACACCATATATTTT. Looking up the rest from reference TRBV19 and TRBJ1-3 gives the full variable domain: DGGITQSPKYLFRKEGQNVTLSCEQNLNHDAMYWYRQDPGQGLRLIYYSQIVNDFQKGDIAEGYSVSREKKESFPLTVTSAQKNPTAFYLCASSIWTGFSGNTIYFGEGSWLTVV.

V and J are TRBV18 and TRBJ2-1; 12 bases are shared with TRBD1. After removal of 5 bases from V and 7 bases from J, the junction contained 6 bases not matched to a gene. Germline CDR1 and CDR2: KGHSH and LQKENI. There are 15 residues in the CDR3. The chain's CDR3 is CASSGQGQGANEQFF. CDR3 DNA sequence: TGTGCCAGCTCAGGCCAGGGACAGGGGGCGAATGAGCAGTTCTTC. The whole variable domain, remainder taken from reference TRBV18 and TRBJ2-1, is NAGVMQNPRHLVRRRGQEARLRCSPMKGHSHVYWYRQLPEEGLKFMVYLQKENIIDESGMPKERFSAEFPKEGPSILRIQQVVRGDSAAYFCASSGQGQGANEQFFGPGTRLTVL.

In this sample, this clone turned up once. The chain links TRBV4-1 to TRBJ2-3, with D possibly TRBD2 on 6 matching bases. Germline CDR1 and CDR2: MGHRA and YSYEKL. This CDR3 spans 13 amino acids. V was clipped by 8 bases and J by 0 bases, with 9 bases between them. The CDR3: CASGGLSTDTQYF. The CDR3 DNA sequence: TGCGCCAGCGGGGGACTGAGCACAGATACGCAGTATTTT.

The chain uses TRBV7-2 and TRBJ2-7; D gene uncertain. This CDR3 has 13 residues. Deletions cut 5 bases from V and 4 bases from J, with 12 bases between. The germline CDR1 and CDR2 sequences are SGHTA and FQGNSA. The CDR3 region has the DNA TGTGCCAGCAGCCAACCCCCTGCGTACGAGCAGTACTTC. It yields the protein CASSQPPAYEQYF.

The CDR3 loop is CASSANRGRDIQYF. The CDR3 DNA reads as TGTGCCAGCAGCGCAAACAGGGGGCGGGACATTCAGTACTTC. This chain connects TRBV9 to TRBJ2-4; 9 bases are a match to TRBD1. CDR3 length equals 14 residues. Germline V gene data show CDR1 as SGDLS and CDR2 as YYNGEE. The V and J ends lost 3 bases and 8 bases, in that order; junction bases with no gene match: 6.

The chain carries TRBV7-2 and TRBJ2-5; TRBD2 matches at 15 bases. The trim removed 7 bases at V and 6 bases at J, leaving 12 bases unmatched. The CDR3 runs 17 residues. From germline, CDR1 is SGHTA and CDR2 FQGNSA. The CDR3 here is CASTLWGTSGGLQTQYF. The CDR3 DNA follows: TGTGCCAGCACCCTATGGGGGACTAGCGGGGGGCTGCAGACCCAGTACTTC.

This sequence joins TRBV14 and TRBJ1-2, with a possible D match to TRBD1 (6 bases). V lost 3 bases, J lost 2 bases, and 13 bases lay in between. This CDR3 has 15 amino acids. Germline V gives CDR1 SGHDN, CDR2 FVKESK. The CDR3 DNA sequence: TGTGCCAGCAGCCAGGTGACAGGAGCCAACTATGGCTACACCTTC. Its translation is CASSQVTGANYGYTF.

The CDR3 loop reads CASSQDLRGDTQYF. Here the CDR3 DNA reads TGCGCCAGCAGCCAAGATCTTAGGGGGGATACGCAGTATTTT. The chain carries TRBV4-1 and TRBJ2-3, with D possibly being TRBD1 (6 bases). The CDR3 has 14 residues. Germline CDR1 MGHRA, CDR2 YSYEKL. Trimming took 0 bases from V and 6 from J, leaving 10 bases between them.

This clone has a single count. The chain has TRBV2 and TRBJ1-4, with TRBD1 as a possible D gene (6 bases). Trimming took 7 bases from V and 8 from J, leaving 14 bases between them. CDR3 length: 13 residues. Germline loops: CDR1 SNHLY, CDR2 FYNNEI. Here the CDR3 reads CASTGGRWEKLFF. As DNA, the CDR3 is TGTGCCAGCACCGGGGGGCGCTGGGAAAAACTGTTTTTT.